Listed below are T cell receptor beta chains from one sample, sequenced in a study of read filtering for tumor transcriptome and immune sequencing. Each CDR3 protein gets one entry after TCRdb re-called the reads with MiXCR. The sample includes 100,000 to 150,000 distinct CDR3 sequences, roughly 13% of them seen just once. The source material was a population of CD138-negative cells sorted from bone marrow. The receptors come from a donor aged 40 or older with multiple myeloma. CDR3s include the opening cysteine and the closing phenylalanine or tryptophan. D genes are given only for firm matches. A clone size is listed for some rows: how often the clone was seen (once, few, many), or a class if it is expanded.

J: TRBJ1-5
V: TRBV5-5
D: TRBD1
size: .
CDR3: CASSFGGQHSNQPQHF
DNA: TGTGCCAGCAGCTTTGGGGGACAGCATAGCAATCAGCCCCAGCATTTT

J: TRBJ1-1
V: TRBV20-1
D: .
size: many
CDR3: CSARSQGDTEAFF
DNA: TGCAGTGCCCGATCGCAGGGTGACACTGAAGCTTTCTTT

J: TRBJ2-5
V: TRBV3-1
D: .
size: few
CDR3: CASSQDLTNQETQYF
DNA: TGTGCCAGCAGCCAAGATTTAACTAACCAAGAGACCCAGTACTTC

J: TRBJ1-4
V: TRBV18
D: .
size: many
CDR3: CASSPPTVGEKLFF
DNA: TGTGCCAGCTCACCACCTACAGTTGGTGAAAAACTGTTTTTT

J: TRBJ2-3
V: TRBV7-9
D: TRBD2
size: many
CDR3: CASSLETSGGSQYF
DNA: TGTGCCAGCAGCTTAGAGACTAGCGGAGGTTCGCAGTATTTT

J: TRBJ2-3
V: TRBV4-1
D: TRBD2
size: many
CDR3: CASSQDPGTSGTDTQYF
DNA: TGCGCCAGCAGCCAAGATCCCGGGACTAGCGGCACAGATACGCAGTATTTT

J: TRBJ1-5
V: TRBV18
D: .
size: .
CDR3: CASSDGYQPQHF
DNA: TGTGCCAGCTCGGACGGATATCAGCCCCAGCATTTT

J: TRBJ1-5
V: TRBV7-2
D: .
size: .
CDR3: CASSLTGQGNQPQHF
DNA: TGTGCCAGCAGCTTAACAGGGCAGGGCAATCAGCCCCAGCATTTT

J: TRBJ2-1
V: TRBV5-1
D: TRBD2
size: few
CDR3: CASSLDGLAFEFF
DNA: TGCGCCAGCAGCTTGGACGGACTAGCGTTCGAGTTCTTC

J: TRBJ2-5
V: TRBV15
D: TRBD2
size: .
CDR3: CATSRDRLAGGPRETQYF
DNA: TGTGCCACCAGCAGAGATCGGCTAGCGGGAGGGCCCCGGGAGACCCAGTACTTC

J: TRBJ2-1
V: TRBV2
D: .
size: .
CDR3: CACPVGSSYNEQFF
DNA: TGTGCCTGCCCTGTGGGCAGCTCCTACAATGAGCAGTTCTTC

J: TRBJ2-1
V: TRBV3-1
D: TRBD2
size: many
CDR3: CASSLKASGYVRTYNEQFF
DNA: TGTGCCAGCAGCCTAAAGGCTAGCGGTTATGTCAGGACCTACAATGAGCAGTTCTTC

J: TRBJ2-1
V: TRBV6-5
D: TRBD1
size: many
CDR3: CASSARDRAHNEQFF
DNA: TGTGCCAGCAGTGCCCGGGACAGGGCCCACAATGAGCAGTTCTTC

J: TRBJ2-1
V: TRBV5-1
D: TRBD1
size: many
CDR3: CASSLETGEVQFF
DNA: TGCGCCAGCAGCTTGGAGACAGGGGAAGTGCAGTTCTTC

J: TRBJ2-5
V: TRBV6-1
D: TRBD1
size: many
CDR3: CASSGTAQETQYF
DNA: TGTGCCAGCAGCGGGACAGCCCAAGAGACCCAGTACTTC

J: TRBJ2-3
V: TRBV11-2
D: .
size: many
CDR3: CASSPLLGDTQYF
DNA: TGTGCCAGCAGCCCTCTTTTGGGGGATACGCAGTATTTT

J: TRBJ1-4
V: TRBV7-2
D: .
size: .
CDR3: CASSLEWDAEKPFF
DNA: TGTGCCAGCAGCTTGGAGTGGGACGCGGAAAAACCGTTTTTT

J: TRBJ2-7
V: TRBV29-1
D: TRBD1
size: few
CDR3: CSVLEGTGNYEQYF
DNA: TGCAGCGTCCTCGAAGGGACAGGGAACTACGAGCAGTACTTC

J: TRBJ1-1
V: TRBV20-1
D: .
size: many
CDR3: CSASLGPRTMNTEAFF
DNA: TGCAGTGCTAGTTTGGGCCCGCGAACGATGAACACTGAAGCTTTCTTT

J: TRBJ2-5
V: TRBV5-1
D: .
size: .
CDR3: CASTLLGQGEETQYF
DNA: TGCGCCAGCACTTTGCTCGGACAAGGGGAAGAGACCCAGTACTTC

J: TRBJ2-7
V: TRBV20-1
D: .
size: many
CDR3: CSARPVGAASYEQYF
DNA: TGCAGTGCTAGACCGGTCGGGGCCGCTTCCTACGAGCAGTACTTC

J: TRBJ2-1
V: TRBV6-1
D: TRBD1
size: .
CDR3: CASRGTGPYNGQFF
DNA: TGTGCCAGCCGGGGGACAGGACCCTACAATGGGCAGTTCTTC

J: TRBJ2-1
V: TRBV6-2/TRBV6-3
D: TRBD2
size: many
CDR3: CASSYGETSGRGEQFF
DNA: TGTGCCAGCAGTTACGGAGAGACTAGCGGGAGAGGTGAGCAGTTCTTC

J: TRBJ1-4
V: TRBV29-1
D: TRBD1
size: many
CDR3: CSVDPGQGNNEKLFF
DNA: TGCAGCGTCGATCCGGGACAGGGAAATAATGAAAAACTGTTTTTT

J: TRBJ2-3
V: TRBV6-1
D: TRBD2
size: many
CDR3: CASSEVGGGSTDTQYF
DNA: TGTGCCAGCAGTGAAGTAGGCGGGGGTAGCACAGATACGCAGTATTTT

J: TRBJ2-7
V: TRBV5-1
D: .
size: many
CDR3: CASSMDGSEQYF
DNA: TGCGCCAGCAGCATGGACGGTAGCGAGCAGTACTTC

J: TRBJ2-7
V: TRBV2
D: .
size: many
CDR3: CASRDRNYEQYF
DNA: TGTGCCAGCAGGGACAGAAACTACGAGCAGTACTTC

J: TRBJ1-4
V: TRBV5-1
D: TRBD1
size: few
CDR3: CASSLSGTGEKLFF
DNA: TGCGCCAGCAGCTTGAGCGGGACAGGGGAAAAACTGTTTTTT

J: TRBJ1-1
V: TRBV3-1
D: .
size: many
CDR3: CASSQRGADTEAFF
DNA: TGTGCCAGCAGCCAACGGGGGGCCGACACTGAAGCTTTCTTT

J: TRBJ2-6
V: TRBV6-1
D: .
size: .
CDR3: CASSEGGGGRSGANVLTF
DNA: TGTGCCAGCAGTGAAGGAGGCGGGGGCCGCTCTGGGGCCAACGTCCTGACTTTC

J: TRBJ2-1
V: TRBV2
D: .
size: many
CDR3: CASSEASGPTAEQFF
DNA: TGTGCCAGCAGTGAAGCGTCGGGCCCAACGGCTGAGCAGTTCTTC

J: TRBJ2-5
V: TRBV5-1
D: .
size: many
CDR3: CASSLGTTQETQYF
DNA: TGCGCCAGCAGCTTGGGGACTACCCAAGAGACCCAGTACTTC

J: TRBJ2-1
V: TRBV4-2
D: TRBD2
size: many
CDR3: CASSQDPGGGAHNEQFF
DNA: TGTGCCAGCAGCCAAGATCCGGGCGGGGGGGCCCACAATGAGCAGTTCTTC

J: TRBJ1-4
V: TRBV20-1
D: .
size: many
CDR3: CSAKGVDEKLFF
DNA: TGCAGTGCTAAAGGGGTTGATGAAAAACTGTTTTTT

J: TRBJ2-1
V: TRBV11-3
D: .
size: large
CDR3: CASSLRSGTHLNNEQFF
DNA: TGTGCCAGCAGCTTAAGGTCGGGCACACACCTGAACAATGAGCAGTTCTTC

J: TRBJ2-5
V: TRBV15
D: .
size: many
CDR3: CATSRDRGEETQYF
DNA: TGTGCCACCAGCAGAGATCGCGGGGAAGAGACCCAGTACTTC

J: TRBJ1-1
V: TRBV3-1
D: .
size: many
CDR3: CASSRGPGEAFF
DNA: TGTGCCAGCAGCCGGGGACCCGGTGAAGCTTTCTTT

J: TRBJ2-2
V: TRBV4-1
D: TRBD1
size: many
CDR3: CASSQGPGQGNGELFF
DNA: TGCGCCAGCAGCCAAGGCCCCGGACAGGGGAACGGGGAGCTGTTTTTT

J: TRBJ2-2
V: TRBV6-5
D: .
size: once
CDR3: CASRSGARMNTGELFF
DNA: TGTGCCAGCAGGTCCGGGGCACGAATGAACACCGGGGAGCTGTTTTTT

J: TRBJ2-5
V: TRBV20-1
D: TRBD2
size: many
CDR3: CSALTGGLQETQYF
DNA: TGCAGTGCTCTCACGGGAGGCCTTCAAGAGACCCAGTACTTC

J: TRBJ1-2
V: TRBV12-3/TRBV12-4
D: TRBD1
size: .
CDR3: CASSYSGGLKTF
DNA: TGTGCCAGCAGTTACTCAGGGGGCCTCAAGACTTTC

J: TRBJ2-4
V: TRBV28
D: .
size: few
CDR3: CASTSRAAGLAKNIQYF
DNA: TGTGCCAGCACCAGCCGGGCCGCGGGGCTAGCCAAAAACATTCAGTACTTC

J: TRBJ2-3
V: TRBV5-1
D: .
size: few
CDR3: CASSYSGAGPPDTQYF
DNA: TGCGCCAGCAGCTATAGCGGCGCTGGGCCCCCAGATACGCAGTATTTT

J: TRBJ2-5
V: TRBV7-8
D: .
size: many
CDR3: CASSLDERQETQYF
DNA: TGTGCCAGCAGCTTAGATGAGCGCCAAGAGACCCAGTACTTC

J: TRBJ2-1
V: TRBV3-1
D: TRBD2
size: many
CDR3: CASSQTLAGGQNEQFF
DNA: TGTGCCAGCAGCCAAACCCTAGCGGGGGGGCAGAATGAGCAGTTCTTC